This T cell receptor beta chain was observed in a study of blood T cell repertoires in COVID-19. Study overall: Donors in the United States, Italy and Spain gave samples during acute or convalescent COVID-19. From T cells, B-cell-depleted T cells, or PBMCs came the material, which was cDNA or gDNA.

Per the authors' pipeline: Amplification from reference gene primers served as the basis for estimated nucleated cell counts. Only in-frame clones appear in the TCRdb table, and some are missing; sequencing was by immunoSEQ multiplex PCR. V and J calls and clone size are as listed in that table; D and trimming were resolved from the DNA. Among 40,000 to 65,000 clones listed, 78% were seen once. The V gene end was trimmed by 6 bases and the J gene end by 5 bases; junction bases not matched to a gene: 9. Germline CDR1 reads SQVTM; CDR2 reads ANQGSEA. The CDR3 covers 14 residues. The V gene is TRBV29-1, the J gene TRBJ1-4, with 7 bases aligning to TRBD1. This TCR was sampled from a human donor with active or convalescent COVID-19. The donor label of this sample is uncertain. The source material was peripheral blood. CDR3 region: CSVGNRGLNEKLFF. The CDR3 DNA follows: TGCAGCGTGGGGAACAGGGGCCTCAATGAAAAACTGTTTTTT.